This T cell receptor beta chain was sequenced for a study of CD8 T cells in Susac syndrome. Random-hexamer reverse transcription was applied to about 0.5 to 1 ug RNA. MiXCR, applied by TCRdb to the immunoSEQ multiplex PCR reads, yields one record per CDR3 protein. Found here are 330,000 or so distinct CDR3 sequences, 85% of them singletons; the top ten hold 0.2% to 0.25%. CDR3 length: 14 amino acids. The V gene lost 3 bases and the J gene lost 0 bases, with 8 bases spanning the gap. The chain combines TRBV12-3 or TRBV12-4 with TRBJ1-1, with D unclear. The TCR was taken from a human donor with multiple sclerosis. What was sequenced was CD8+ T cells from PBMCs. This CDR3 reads CASSFTSMNTEAFF. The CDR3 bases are TGTGCCAGCAGTTTTACCAGCATGAACACTGAAGCTTTCTTT.